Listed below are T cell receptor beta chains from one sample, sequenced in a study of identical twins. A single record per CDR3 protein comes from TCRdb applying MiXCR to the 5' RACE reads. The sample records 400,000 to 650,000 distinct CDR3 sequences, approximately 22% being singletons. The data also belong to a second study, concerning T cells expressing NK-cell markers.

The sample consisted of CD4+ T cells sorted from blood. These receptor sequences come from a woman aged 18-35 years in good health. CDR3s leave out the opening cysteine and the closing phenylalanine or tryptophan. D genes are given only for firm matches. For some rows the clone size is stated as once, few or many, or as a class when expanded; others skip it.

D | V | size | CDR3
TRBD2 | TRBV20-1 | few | SAGASGRVNEQF
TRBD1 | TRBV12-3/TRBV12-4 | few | ASSLTGSNEQF
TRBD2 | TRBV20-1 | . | SARAGGAYNEQF
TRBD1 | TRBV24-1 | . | ATSEGGRETQY
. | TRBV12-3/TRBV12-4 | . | ASREGGGAF
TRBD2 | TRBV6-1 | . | ASRSGLADGNEQF
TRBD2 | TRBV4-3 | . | ASSQASSGSYNEQF
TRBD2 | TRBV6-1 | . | ASSPRLAGVGEQF
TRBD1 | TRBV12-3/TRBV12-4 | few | ASSWDRLSSYNSPLH
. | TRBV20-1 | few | SARWTADSPLH
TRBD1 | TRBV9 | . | ASSGRDRSRGTEAF
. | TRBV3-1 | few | ASSYGRRSSYEQY
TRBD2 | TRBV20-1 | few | SARVGWRGGYNEQF
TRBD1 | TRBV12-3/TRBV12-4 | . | ASSSQGGQAF
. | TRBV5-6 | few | ASSLRTRHSNEQF
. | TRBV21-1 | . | ASSKLKNSYSSYEQY
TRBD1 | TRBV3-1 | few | ASSPGTVPYEQY
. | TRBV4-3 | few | ASSNQNADTQY
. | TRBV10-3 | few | AISGGGPASNEQF
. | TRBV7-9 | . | ASSLGIGLGPRDTQY
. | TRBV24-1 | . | ATSQSTDEQF
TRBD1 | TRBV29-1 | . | SAGTGRGYT
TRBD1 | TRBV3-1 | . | ASSRVLTRQGINNEQF
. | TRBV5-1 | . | ASSLGTRAREQF
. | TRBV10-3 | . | AISENLGQEQY
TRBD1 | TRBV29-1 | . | SVGTGDYGYT
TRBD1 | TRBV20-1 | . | SAVSGTGAYNEQF
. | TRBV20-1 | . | SAPTRTEYNSPLH